This T cell receptor (beta chain) derives from a study of control samples from healthy donors and cancer patients. Data came from immunoSEQ multiplex PCR; TCRdb stores just in-frame clones and leaves some out. The repertoire consists of 100,000 to 150,000 clones, with about 92% occurring once and the leading ten covering about 2.2%. J was trimmed by 3 bases and V by 1 base; bases with no gene match: 5. The CDR3 loop spans 16 amino acids. Germline V lookup: CDR1 SGDLS, CDR2 YYNGEE. J is TRBJ2-1 and V is TRBV9; 9 nucleotides agree with TRBD2. Material: blood. The clonotype originates from a woman in her forties or fifties in good health. The DNA for the CDR3 is TGTGCCAGCAGCGTAAAAAGTAGCGGGAGCTACAATGAGCAGTTCTTC. Protein product: CASSVKSSGSYNEQFF.